This T cell receptor beta chain was recorded in a study of persistence of HIV-infected CD4 T cells. Study-wide context: Donors had been on suppressive ART for a median of around 8 years.

Sequencing used immunoSEQ version 4 in survey mode. Using immunoSEQ multiplex PCR, the repertoire was profiled, and TCRdb retains in-frame clones only, with some absent. In the table there are about 64,000 clones, less than 85% of which are singletons. V was cut by 6 bases and J by 1 base, with 12 bases left in between. Germline CDR1 reads MNHEY; CDR2 reads SMNVEV (reference sequence). This CDR3 region has 14 residues. An overlapping HIV-1 Gag peptide pool stimulated these cells at approximately 0.91 ug/peptide/mL. Memory cells lacking CD40L and CD69 with high CD45RO were sorted. CD4+ T cell counts exceeded 400 cells/uL; CMV serology was positive. Stimulated PBMCs had first been depleted of CD8+ T cells. A word on this clone: Its antigen remains unidentified.

The source was CD4+ T cells sorted from PBMCs after 18-hour stimulation, collected from a patient who received antiretroviral therapy. The sequence derives from an adult man with HIV who was CMV-seropositive. The chain employs TRBV27 and TRBJ1-2; D call uncertain. Here the CDR3 reads CASREEGFNYGYTF. The CDR3 DNA sequence: TGTGCCAGCAGGGAAGAGGGATTTAACTATGGCTACACCTTC.